This TCR beta chain originates from a study of shared clonotypes between healthy human individuals. Study-level information: For every donor, three CD4 naive, three CD4 memory, two CD8 naive and one CD8 memory plates were used.

Study results and limitations: Non-shared clonotypes had lower generation probabilities than those shared by all four donors. Between a handful of donors, naive CD4 clonotypes were shared at a level of about 5%.

Worth noting for this clone: Antigen: not known.

Assay runs were performed at deep level. Sequencing was performed with immunoSEQ multiplex PCR; in TCRdb, only in-frame clones are kept and a portion is missing. The sample has some 800,000 clones; 92% are singletons. The ends were cut back, 4 bases at V and 0 bases at J, with 10 bases in the middle. The CDR3 loop spans 15 amino acids. Germline assignment: CDR1 SGHRS and CDR2 YFSETQ. Positively selected for CCR7, the CD45RO-negative cells used as naive CD8 cells excluded terminally differentiated effector memory CD45RA+ cells. The source material was naive CD8+ T cells sorted from blood. This TCR was recovered from a man aged 25 to 45 in good health. This chain links TRBV5-1 with TRBJ1-4, with D unclear. The DNA of the CDR3 is TGCGCCAGCAGCCTTGGGGTTGCAACTAATGAAAAACTGTTTTTT. Its protein is CASSLGVATNEKLFF.